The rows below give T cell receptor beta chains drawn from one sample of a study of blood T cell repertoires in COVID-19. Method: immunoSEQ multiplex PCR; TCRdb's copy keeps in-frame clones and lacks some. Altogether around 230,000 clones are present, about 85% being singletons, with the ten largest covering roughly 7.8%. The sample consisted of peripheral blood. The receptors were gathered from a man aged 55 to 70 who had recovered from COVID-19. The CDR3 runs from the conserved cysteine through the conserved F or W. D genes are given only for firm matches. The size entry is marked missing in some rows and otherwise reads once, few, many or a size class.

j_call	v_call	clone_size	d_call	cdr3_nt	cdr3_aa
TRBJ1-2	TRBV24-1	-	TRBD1	TGTGCCACCAGTGATTCTATGACAGGGGTTACTGGCTACACCTTC	CATSDSMTGVTGYTF
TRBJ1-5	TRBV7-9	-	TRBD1	TGTGCCAGCAGCCAGGGACAGGGGGCGTTTGATCAGCCCCAGCATTTT	CASSQGQGAFDQPQHF
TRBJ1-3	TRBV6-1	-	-	TGTGCCAGCAGTGAATCGGGGGGAAACACCATATATTTT	CASSESGGNTIYF
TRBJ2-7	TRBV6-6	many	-	TGTGCCAGCAGTTACTCTCGACAGGAGAACTACGAGCAGTACTTC	CASSYSRQENYEQYF
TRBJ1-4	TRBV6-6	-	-	TGTGCCAGCAGTTACGCGAAGAATGAAAAACTGTTTTTT	CASSYAKNEKLFF
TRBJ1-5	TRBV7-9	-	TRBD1	TGTGCCAGCAGCCTAGGGACAGGAGCTTTGGGTCAGCCCCAGCATTTT	CASSLGTGALGQPQHF
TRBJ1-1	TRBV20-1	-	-	TGCAGTACAGGGTCGGTCACTGAAGCTTTCTTT	CSTGSVTEAFF
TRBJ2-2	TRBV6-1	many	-	TGTGCCAGCAGTGAATCCGACACCGGGGAGCTGTTTTTT	CASSESDTGELFF
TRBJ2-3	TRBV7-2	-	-	TGTGCCAGCAGGCCCCGGACTAGCACAGATACGCAGTATTTT	CASRPRTSTDTQYF
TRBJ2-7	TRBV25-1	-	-	TGTGCCAGCAGTCCGATTCGACTAACGGGGGATTACGAGCAGTACTTC	CASSPIRLTGDYEQYF
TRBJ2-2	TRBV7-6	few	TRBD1	TGTGCCAGCAAATCCGGGACAGGGGGCCCCGCGAACACCGGGGAGCTGTTTTTT	CASKSGTGGPANTGELFF
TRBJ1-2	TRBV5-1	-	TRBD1	TGCGCCAGCAGCCCCTCGGGACAGGCCTGGGGCTACACCTTC	CASSPSGQAWGYTF
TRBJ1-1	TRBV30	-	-	TGTGCCTGGAGTGGTCGGGGAAGGGTAAGGACTGAAGCTTTCTTT	CAWSGRGRVRTEAFF
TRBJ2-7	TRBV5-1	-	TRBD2	TGCGCCAGCAGCTGGGGGACTAGCGACAACGAGCAGTACTTC	CASSWGTSDNEQYF
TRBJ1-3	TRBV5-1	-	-	TGCGCCAGCAGCTTGGCAGGACAGCCTGGAAACACCATATATTTT	CASSLAGQPGNTIYF
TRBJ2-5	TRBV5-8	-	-	TGTGCCAGCCGCGGAGACGCCTCTAGGAGAGAGACCCAGTACTTC	CASRGDASRRETQYF
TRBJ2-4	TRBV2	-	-	TGTGCCAGCAGTGAACGCCGGGGTCTAGCCAAAAACATTCAGTACTTC	CASSERRGLAKNIQYF